The 12 T cell receptor beta chains below come from one sample, sequenced in a study of blood T cells in healthy people across ages. Primed by a sample-barcoded 5' primer and a J-beta primer mix, a second PCR proceeded for 7 to 11 cycles. TCRdb fed the 5' RACE reads into MiXCR, producing one record per CDR3 protein. The table lists approximately 780,000 distinct CDR3 sequences, approximately 24% of them singletons. The data were also submitted as part of a second study, on T cells of mothers and their children.

Sequencing was performed on blood. Source of these receptors: a boy younger than 18 in good health.

This clonotype was detected a few times. The J gene is TRBJ1-1, the V gene TRBV28; the match to TRBD1 covers 12 bases. The V gene end was trimmed by 5 bases and the J gene end by 6 bases; junction bases not matched to a gene: 13. CDR1 and CDR2 from the germline V gene are MDHEN and SYDVKM. The CDR3 is made up of 17 amino acids. The CDR3 is CASSPPGQGAFGAEAFF. CDR3 DNA sequence: TGTGCCAGCAGTCCACCGGGACAGGGGGCTTTTGGTGCTGAAGCTTTCTTT.

This clonotype has a handful of counts. The chain uses TRBV12-3 or TRBV12-4 and TRBJ2-7; D uncertain. The CDR3 length is 11 residues. Trimming took 3 bases from V and 7 from J, leaving 7 bases between them. CDR3 sequence (DNA): TGTGCCAGCAGTTTTAGGGAAGAGCAGTACTTC. This gives the protein CASSFREEQYF.

In this sample, this clonotype turned up a few times. The rearrangement links TRBV2 to TRBJ1-2; 9 bases fit TRBD1. Germline trimming cut 3 bases from V and 5 bases from J; bases unmatched to any gene: 7. There are 15 residues in the CDR3. Germline lookup yields CDR1 SNHLY and CDR2 FYNNEI. The CDR3 coding sequence is TGTGCCAGCAGTGATGGTGGGACAGGGCTATATGGCTACACCTTC. Its translation is CASSDGGTGLYGYTF.

This clonotype was recorded many times. This rearrangement joins TRBV18 to TRBJ1-2; D not resolved. The CDR3 has 15 amino acids. Germline values: CDR1 KGHSH, CDR2 LQKENI. V shed 2 bases and J shed 8 bases, with 18 bases lying between them. CDR3 sequence reads: CASSPYRESRGGYTF. The DNA for the CDR3 is TGTGCCAGCTCACCATACCGGGAGAGTCGTGGAGGCTACACCTTC.

The chain employs TRBV7-9 and TRBJ1-1, with a weak D call TRBD1 (5 bases). The V end lost 2 bases, the J end lost 9 bases, and 16 bases lay between the germline ends. This CDR3 is built from 14 residues. Germline V gene lookup returns CDR1 SEHNR and CDR2 FQNEAQ (reference sequence). For the CDR3, the DNA is TGTGCCAGCAGCTTACCCCCGGGACCGACCAAAGCTTTCTTT. Residues: CASSLPPGPTKAFF.

This clonotype appeared a few times. The chain uses TRBV20-1 and TRBJ2-7; 8 nucleotides agree with TRBD2. Germline V gene data show CDR1 as DFQATT and CDR2 as SNEGSKA (reference sequence). The CDR3 loop spans 15 amino acids. With V trimmed by 3 bases and J by 3 bases, 10 bases remained unmatched. CDR3 sequence: CSASSPGGDRYEQYF. The DNA of the CDR3 is TGCAGTGCTAGTTCACCGGGGGGGGACCGCTACGAGCAGTACTTC.

V usage is TRBV3-1 and J usage is TRBJ2-2; possible D gene TRBD1, 6 bases. V was pared by 4 bases and J by 5 bases, with 14 bases between. The length of the CDR3 is 15 residues. CDR1 and CDR2 from the germline V gene are LGHDT and YNNKEL (reference sequence). CDR3 residues: CASSPGTFVTGELFF. CDR3 nucleotides: TGTGCCAGCAGCCCCGGGACATTCGTTACCGGGGAGCTGTTTTTT.

The J gene is TRBJ1-5, the V gene TRBV15, with D unresolved. Looked up from germline, CDR1 is LNHNV and CDR2 is YYDKDF (reference sequence). The CDR3 totals 12 residues. V was shortened by 1 base and J by 3 bases, with 1 base between the two germline ends. The CDR3 DNA follows: TGTGCCACCAGCAGAGTCAATCAGCCCCAGCATTTT. Translated: CATSRVNQPQHF.

This chain connects TRBV2 to TRBJ2-5; no reliable D call. Germline V gene data show CDR1 as SNHLY and CDR2 as FYNNEI. This CDR3 is 14 amino acids long. V was clipped by 2 bases and J by 4 bases, with 11 bases between them. The CDR3 sequence: CASSEISRVETQYF. The CDR3 DNA reads as TGTGCCAGCAGTGAAATTTCAAGGGTAGAGACCCAGTACTTC.

The gene calls are TRBV7-2 and TRBJ2-2, with no clear D. V shed 2 bases and J shed 5 bases, with 9 bases lying between them. CDR1 and CDR2 from the germline V gene are SGHTA and FQGNSA. The CDR3 sequence is 14 residues long. CDR3 sequence: CASSLPTTTGELFF. CDR3 sequence (DNA): TGTGCCAGCAGCTTACCCACTACGACCGGGGAGCTGTTTTTT.

The rearrangement joins TRBV3-1 to TRBJ1-5, with 10 positions matching TRBD1. Germline V gives CDR1 LGHDT, CDR2 YNNKEL (reference sequence). V dropped 0 bases and J dropped 4; count of bases not matched to a gene: 9. The CDR3 spans 18 residues. The CDR3 is CASSQDLGTGVPNQPQHF. CDR3 DNA: TGTGCCAGCAGCCAAGATCTTGGGACAGGGGTCCCAAATCAGCCCCAGCATTTT.

This clonotype was seen a handful of times. The chain couples TRBV6-2 or TRBV6-3 to TRBJ1-4; 8 bases fit TRBD1. The germline gives CDR1 MNHEY, CDR2 SVGEGT. V dropped 6 bases and J dropped 0; count of bases not matched to a gene: 6. The CDR3 has 16 amino acids. CDR3 bases: TGTGCCAGCAGCGAGGACAGGGACGCAACTAATGAAAAACTGTTTTTT. Its translation is CASSEDRDATNEKLFF.